A single sample gave rise to the 8 T cell receptor beta chains below, sequenced in a study of cytomegalovirus exposure and HLA in healthy donors. This table comes from immunoSEQ multiplex PCR, and its TCRdb copy is limited to in-frame clones, with some not included. Among 130,000 or so clones, about nine tenths were seen once, and the ten largest hold approximately 3.5%. The specimen was PBMCs. All receptors derive from a man aged 25-40 years in good health and CMV-seronegative.

V gene TRBV27 combines with J gene TRBJ1-5, with 9 bases that match TRBD1. The CDR3 spans 14 residues. Trimming removed 7 bases from V and 6 bases from J; junction bases left unmatched: 7. Germline V CDR1 and CDR2: MNHEY, SMNVEV (reference sequence). The CDR3 DNA reads TGTGCCAGCAAAGCGACAGGGGGACGTCAGCCCCAGCATTTT. Translated, it gives CASKATGGRQPQHF.

The chain has TRBV10-3 and TRBJ2-5; D is possibly TRBD1 (5 bases). From germline, CDR1 is ENHRY and CDR2 SYGVKD. The CDR3 extends over 14 amino acids. Trimming took 0 bases from V and 1 from J, leaving 6 bases between them. The CDR3 sequence: CAISESDTQETQYF. In nucleotides, the CDR3 is TGTGCCATCAGTGAGTCGGACACCCAAGAGACCCAGTACTTC.

The V call is TRBV25-1, the J call TRBJ2-3, with TRBD2 matching 7 bases. Losses at the gene ends were 2 bases for V and 3 bases for J; bases not matched to a gene: 8. The CDR3 has 16 residues. Germline loops: CDR1 MGHDK, CDR2 SYGVNS. CDR3 in DNA: TGTGCCAGCAGTGAAGTAGCGGGTATTAGTACAGATACGCAGTATTTT. This translates into CASSEVAGISTDTQYF.

The chain has TRBV19 and TRBJ2-1; D is perhaps TRBD2 (7 bases). Trimming took off 2 bases at V and 7 bases at J, with 15 bases between the two ends. In germline, CDR1 is LNHDA, CDR2 SQIVND (reference sequence). This CDR3 spans 15 amino acids. The CDR3 DNA reads as TGTGCCAGTAGTATATTGGCGGGGGCCGAGAATGAGCAGTTCTTC. Translating it yields CASSILAGAENEQFF.

The V and J genes are TRBV20-1 and TRBJ1-2; no clear D. V was shortened by 6 bases and J by 4 bases, with 9 bases between the two germline ends. From germline, CDR1 is DFQATT and CDR2 SNEGSKA (reference sequence). The CDR3 has 11 amino acids. The CDR3 DNA follows: TGCAGTGCCATCCGGTTCTATGGCTACACCTTC. It yields the protein CSAIRFYGYTF.

This clone was recorded a few times. The genes are TRBV6-6 and TRBJ2-7; possible D gene TRBD2, 5 bases. Trimming removed 2 bases at V and 0 bases at J, with 8 bases between. Germline V gene lookup returns CDR1 MNHNY and CDR2 SVGAGI (reference sequence). The CDR3 covers 14 residues. The CDR3: CASSYEGPSYEQYF. DNA for the CDR3: TGTGCCAGCAGTTACGAGGGTCCCTCCTACGAGCAGTACTTC.

This clone was seen a single time. The chain carries TRBV7-8 and TRBJ2-3, with D maybe TRBD2 (5 bases). The ends were cut back, 5 bases at V and 5 bases at J, with 20 bases in the middle. This CDR3 has 16 amino acids. Germline V gives CDR1 SGHVS, CDR2 FQNEAQ. CDR3 residues: CASSPQQVRGLDTQYF. CDR3 DNA sequence: TGTGCCAGCAGCCCACAGCAGGTCCGGGGTTTAGATACGCAGTATTTT.

The chain combines TRBV4-2 with TRBJ2-2; D is uncertain. V was clipped by 0 bases and J by 6 bases, with 8 bases between them. This CDR3 comprises 14 residues. CDR1 is LGHNA and CDR2 is YNFKEQ in the germline V gene. In DNA, the CDR3 is TGTGCCAGCAGCCAAGAGGCTGGGCCCGGGGAGCTGTTTTTT. It yields the protein CASSQEAGPGELFF.